The clone carrying this T cell receptor (beta chain) has a handful of counts. Its antigen is currently unknown. The sample is drawn from a study of T-cell reconstitution after alpha-beta-depleted transplantation in children. Regarding the study as a whole: By one year post-transplant, T-cell counts and diversity largely arose from T cells that were newly produced. Roughly two months post-transplant, alpha-beta T cells reportedly originated from several hundred graft clones that had expanded.

The ends were cut back, 0 bases at V and 4 bases at J, with 13 bases in the middle. The CDR3 is 16 residues long. Germline-derived CDR1 and CDR2 are SEHNR and FQNEAQ (reference sequence). Unique molecular identifiers were incorporated during preparation of the TCRbeta library. In TCRdb, the PCR reads were re-called with MiXCR into one record per CDR3 protein. The table has some 310,000 distinct CDR3 sequences, approximately 23% seen once. The sample was PBMCs, mostly from graft donor cells, taken 180 days after TCRalphabeta/CD19-depleted stem cell transplant. V and J are TRBV7-9 and TRBJ2-1, with D perhaps TRBD2 (6 bases). This receptor was identified in a male patient under 18 who had a stem cell transplant for acute lymphoblastic leukemia, so the T cells may come from the graft donor. The DNA of the CDR3 is TGTGCCAGCAGCTTAGCGTTAGCGGCCCTATACAATGAGCAGTTCTTC. It yields the protein CASSLALAALYNEQFF.